What follows are 21 T cell receptor beta chains derived from one specimen sequenced in a study of OX40 agonist ivuxolimab in advanced cancers. Some clones are missing from TCRdb's copy, which holds only in-frame ones; the method was immunoSEQ multiplex PCR. The table has about 68,000 clones, about 83% seen once; the top ten hold about 0.68%. The specimen was CD4+ or CD8+ T cells sorted from blood, collected in a trial of the OX40 agonist ivuxolimab. The source of these receptors is an adult with an advanced solid tumor such as melanoma, head and neck, liver or kidney cancer.

The V call is TRBV14, the J call TRBJ1-1; no clear D gene. This CDR3 contains 14 residues. Germline V gene data show CDR1 as SGHDN and CDR2 as FVKESK. V was trimmed by 0 bases and J by 5 bases, leaving 10 bases between them. The CDR3 DNA follows: TGTGCCAGCAGCCAAGACTTCTTAGGGACTGAAGCTTTCTTT. Its translation is CASSQDFLGTEAFF.

This chain joins TRBV6-6 and TRBJ2-5, with 7 positions matching TRBD1. The length of the CDR3 is 13 residues. The V and J ends lost 4 bases and 5 bases, in that order; junction bases with no gene match: 4. Per the germline V gene, CDR1 is MNHNY and CDR2 is SVGAGI (reference sequence). The CDR3 reads CASSSTGVETQYF. Written as DNA, the CDR3 is TGTGCCAGCAGTTCTACAGGGGTTGAGACCCAGTACTTC.

The chain employs TRBV6-5 and TRBJ2-3; D is ambiguous. The CDR3 extends over 15 amino acids. Germline V gene data show CDR1 as MNHEY and CDR2 as SVGAGI. V lost 0 bases and J lost 1, with 8 bases in between. In DNA, the CDR3 is TGTGCCAGCAGTTACTCTTACAGAGGCACAGATACGCAGTATTTT. Translation gives CASSYSYRGTDTQYF.

V is TRBV10-2 and J is TRBJ2-3; TRBD2 matches at 7 bases. The V segment lost 6 bases and the J segment 1 base; nucleotides outside the gene matches: 7. The germline V gene encodes CDR1 WSHSY and CDR2 SAAADI. This CDR3 is 15 amino acids long. CDR3 nucleotide sequence: TGCGCCAGCAGCCCCGGGCTAGCGGGCACAGATACGCAGTATTTT. Translation gives CASSPGLAGTDTQYF.

This clone was detected only once. The chain links TRBV21-1 to TRBJ1-1. TRBV21-1 has pseudogene status. This CDR3 is 12 amino acids long. The CDR3 sequence is CASGPKPPEAFF. The CDR3, as DNA: TGTGCCAGCGGACCGAAACCCCCTGAAGCTTTCTTT.

This chain links TRBV4-1 with TRBJ2-4; TRBD2 is a possible D gene (5 bases). V was shortened by 0 bases and J by 8 bases, with 14 bases between the two germline ends. This CDR3 contains 15 residues. Germline CDR1 and CDR2: MGHRA and YSYEKL. The CDR3 DNA reads TGCGCCAGCAGCCAAGATTTGGACTTTCTGGACATTCAGTACTTC. Translation: CASSQDLDFLDIQYF.

The genes are TRBV9 and TRBJ2-2; D is perhaps TRBD2 (7 bases). The CDR3 is 15 residues long. Trimming cost V 3 bases and J 5 bases, with 14 bases left between them. The germline V gene has CDR1 SGDLS and CDR2 YYNGEE. CDR3 sequence (DNA): TGTGCCAGCAGCGCTCGGGGGGCGCGGACCGGGGAGCTGTTTTTT. Encoded protein: CASSARGARTGELFF.

This clone appeared a single time. This chain connects TRBV28 to TRBJ1-1, with D unresolved. V lost 2 bases, J lost 1 base, and 2 bases lay in between. This CDR3 is 12 amino acids long. Per the germline V gene, CDR1 is MDHEN and CDR2 is SYDVKM. The CDR3 nucleotides read TGTGCCAGCAGTTTAAAGAACACTGAAGCTTTCTTT. As protein: CASSLKNTEAFF.

The chain is built from TRBV7-2 and TRBJ2-7, with TRBD1 matching 7 bases. With 4 bases clipped from V and 3 bases from J, the junction kept 9 bases outside the gene matches. CDR1 is SGHTA and CDR2 is FQGNSA in the germline V gene. The CDR3 length is 15 residues. The CDR3 protein is CASSYQQGLGYEQYF. The CDR3 nucleotides read TGTGCCAGCAGCTATCAACAGGGGTTAGGCTACGAGCAGTACTTC.

The chain couples TRBV29-1 to TRBJ2-7, with D hard to call. V lost 4 bases and J lost 2, with 12 bases in between. From germline, CDR1 is SQVTM and CDR2 ANQGSEA. There are 13 residues in the CDR3. The CDR3 DNA reads TGCAGCGTTGGTTCTGGGGAAACCTACGAGCAGTACTTC. The encoded protein is CSVGSGETYEQYF.

This chain links TRBV7-6 with TRBJ1-3; D unclear. This CDR3 has 13 residues. Looked up from germline, CDR1 is SGHVS and CDR2 is FNYEAQ. V lost 1 base and J 4 bases, leaving 5 bases between the germline ends. This CDR3 is CASSLEGGNTIYF. CDR3 sequence (DNA): TGTGCCAGCAGCTTAGAGGGCGGAAACACCATATATTTT.

This clone appeared a few times. The chain links TRBV7-6 to TRBJ2-7; D possibly corresponds to TRBD2 (5 bases). The germline V gene encodes CDR1 SGHVS and CDR2 FNYEAQ. Trimming shortened V by 0 bases and J by 6 bases, and 12 bases separated the two germline ends. The CDR3 sequence is 14 residues long. CDR3 residues: CASSLASGVGEQYF. CDR3 nucleotides: TGTGCCAGCAGCTTAGCGTCCGGGGTTGGCGAGCAGTACTTC.

The rearrangement links TRBV5-4 to TRBJ2-7, with 9 bases matching TRBD1. Trimming at V came to 4 bases and at J to 7 bases, leaving 12 bases not matched to a gene. This CDR3 spans 15 amino acids. Germline assignment: CDR1 SGHNT and CDR2 YYREEE (reference sequence). The chain's CDR3 is CASSTGGTGTFEQYF. The CDR3 nucleotides are TGTGCCAGCAGCACTGGCGGGACAGGGACGTTTGAGCAGTACTTC.

The CDR3: CASSTSGGARETQYF. DNA for the CDR3: TGTGCCAGCTCCACTAGCGGGGGGGCCCGGGAGACCCAGTACTTC. The rearrangement joins TRBV18 to TRBJ2-5; 13 bases align to TRBD2. This CDR3 has 15 amino acids. J was trimmed by 5 bases and V by 6 bases; bases with no gene match: 6. Looked up from germline, CDR1 is KGHSH and CDR2 is LQKENI.

This chain joins TRBV11-2 and TRBJ2-7; weak D call: TRBD2 (5 bases). V gave up 1 base and J gave up 2 bases, with 12 bases separating them. The CDR3 extends over 15 amino acids. The germline gives CDR1 SGHAT, CDR2 FQNNGV. The CDR3, as DNA: TGTGCCAGCAGCTTAGCCGCCCAGGAGGCCTACGAGCAGTACTTC. Its translation is CASSLAAQEAYEQYF. The variable domain in full, completed from reference TRBV11-2 and TRBJ2-7, reads EAGVAQSPRYKIIEKRQSVAFWCNPISGHATLYWYQQILGQGPKLLIQFQNNGVVDDSQLPKDRFSAERLKGVDSTLKIQPAKLEDSAVYLCASSLAAQEAYEQYFGPGTRLTVT.

In this sample, this clone turned up a few times. The genes are TRBV19 and TRBJ1-6, with a possible D match to TRBD1 (6 bases). V was shortened by 4 bases and J by 7 bases, with 11 bases between the two germline ends. Per the germline V gene, CDR1 is LNHDA and CDR2 is SQIVND (reference sequence). The length of the CDR3 is 14 residues. The CDR3: CASSSERGNSPLHF. CDR3 bases: TGTGCCAGTAGTAGCGAAAGGGGGAATTCACCCCTCCACTTT.

The chain has TRBV5-4 and TRBJ2-2; 12 positions agree with TRBD2. The germline CDR1 and CDR2 sequences are SGHNT and YYREEE (reference sequence). The V gene end was trimmed by 7 bases and the J gene end by 6 bases; junction bases not matched to a gene: 7. CDR3 length: 15 amino acids. This CDR3 reads CASGQTSGGAGELFF. The CDR3 nucleotides read TGTGCCAGCGGCCAGACTAGCGGGGGCGCCGGGGAGCTGTTTTTT.

V usage is TRBV11-3 and J usage is TRBJ1-1, with TRBD1 as a possible D gene (6 bases). V lost 5 bases and J lost 7, with 14 bases in between. The CDR3 spans 13 residues. Germline V gene lookup returns CDR1 SGHNT and CDR2 YENEEA. In DNA form, the CDR3 reads TGTGCCAGCAGCCCCGGGACAAGTCGTGAAGCTTTCTTT. This translates into CASSPGTSREAFF.

The chain recombines TRBV19 with TRBJ1-4; 7 bases match TRBD1. V was clipped by 6 bases and J by 5 bases; unmatched bases: 6. This CDR3 is 14 amino acids long. Germline V gene lookup returns CDR1 LNHDA and CDR2 SQIVND (reference sequence). CDR3 nucleotide sequence: TGTGCCAGTAGCCCCACAGGGGCCAATGAAAAACTGTTTTTT. Its protein product is CASSPTGANEKLFF.

J is TRBJ2-2 and V is TRBV7-9; D is undetermined. This CDR3 comprises 13 residues. Germline V CDR1 and CDR2: SEHNR, FQNEAQ (reference sequence). The germline V and J ends were trimmed by 7 bases and 8 bases, with 14 bases remaining between them. For the CDR3, the DNA is TGTGCCAGCACTACCTCGGGTGGTGGGGAGCTGTTTTTT. Protein: CASTTSGGGELFF.

The V call is TRBV6-6, the J call TRBJ2-5; TRBD2 is a possible D gene (6 bases). V lost 2 bases and J 7 bases, leaving 14 bases between the germline ends. Germline values: CDR1 MNHNY, CDR2 SVGAGI (reference sequence). The CDR3 has 14 amino acids. The CDR3 nucleotides are TGTGCCAGCAGTTACGACCTCCCGGAGGGGACCCAGTACTTC. Its protein is CASSYDLPEGTQYF.